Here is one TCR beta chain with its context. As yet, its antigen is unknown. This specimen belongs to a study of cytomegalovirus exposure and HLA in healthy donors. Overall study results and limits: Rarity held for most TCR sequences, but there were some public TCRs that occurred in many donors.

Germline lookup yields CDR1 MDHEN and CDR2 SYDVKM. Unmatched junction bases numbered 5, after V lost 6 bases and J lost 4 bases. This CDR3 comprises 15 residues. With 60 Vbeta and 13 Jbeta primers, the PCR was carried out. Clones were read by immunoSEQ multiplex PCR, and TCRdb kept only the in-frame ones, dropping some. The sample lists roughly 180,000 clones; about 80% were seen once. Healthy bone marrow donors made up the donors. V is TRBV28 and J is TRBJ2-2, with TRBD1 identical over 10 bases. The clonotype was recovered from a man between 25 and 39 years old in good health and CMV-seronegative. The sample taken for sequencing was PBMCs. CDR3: CASRPGQGSTGELFF. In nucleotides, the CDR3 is TGTGCCAGCAGGCCGGGACAGGGGAGCACCGGGGAGCTGTTTTTT.